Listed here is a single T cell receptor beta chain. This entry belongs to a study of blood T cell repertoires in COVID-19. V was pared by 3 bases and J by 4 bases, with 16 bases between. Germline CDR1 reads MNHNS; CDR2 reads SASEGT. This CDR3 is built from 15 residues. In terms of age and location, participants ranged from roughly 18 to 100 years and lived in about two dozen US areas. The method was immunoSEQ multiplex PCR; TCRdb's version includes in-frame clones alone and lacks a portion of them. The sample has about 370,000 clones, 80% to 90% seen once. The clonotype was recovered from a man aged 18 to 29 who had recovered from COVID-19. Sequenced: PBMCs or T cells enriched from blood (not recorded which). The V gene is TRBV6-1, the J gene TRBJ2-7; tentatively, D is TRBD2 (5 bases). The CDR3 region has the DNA TGTGCCAGCAGTGAGCCCCTACTAGACCATTACGAGCAGTACTTC. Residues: CASSEPLLDHYEQYF.